This section outlines one T cell receptor (beta chain) sequence together with its context. Its antigen is unknown. Profiled with immunoSEQ multiplex PCR; TCRdb holds only in-frame clones, not every one. The sample records about 680,000 clones, 89% being singletons. The entry originates in a study of Ad26.COV2.S vaccination and SARS-CoV-2 variants. Treatment indicated: roughly 20 received Ad26.COV2.S at low or high dose, single or two shots; five or six received placebo; per-sample allocation not given. After the first vaccine or placebo injection, samples were drawn on day 63. Whole-study results and caveats: Reported post-vaccination CD8+ and CD4+ T cell responses to spike showed substantial breadth. For non-spike TCRs, breadth in vaccine recipients resembled that in placebo recipients.

CDR3 size: 12 residues. V lost 2 bases and J 8 bases, leaving 4 bases between the germline ends. The germline V gene has CDR1 MGHRA and CDR2 YSYEKL. Sequenced here: peripheral blood, sampled in a trial of Ad26.COV2.S vaccine versus placebo. The chain links TRBV4-1 to TRBJ1-6; no definite D call. The clonotype comes from a person aged 18-60 years who received the Ad26.COV2.S COVID-19 vaccine or a placebo. DNA of the CDR3: TGCGCCAGCAGCCAAAATTATTCACCCCTCCACTTT. Protein: CASSQNYSPLHF.